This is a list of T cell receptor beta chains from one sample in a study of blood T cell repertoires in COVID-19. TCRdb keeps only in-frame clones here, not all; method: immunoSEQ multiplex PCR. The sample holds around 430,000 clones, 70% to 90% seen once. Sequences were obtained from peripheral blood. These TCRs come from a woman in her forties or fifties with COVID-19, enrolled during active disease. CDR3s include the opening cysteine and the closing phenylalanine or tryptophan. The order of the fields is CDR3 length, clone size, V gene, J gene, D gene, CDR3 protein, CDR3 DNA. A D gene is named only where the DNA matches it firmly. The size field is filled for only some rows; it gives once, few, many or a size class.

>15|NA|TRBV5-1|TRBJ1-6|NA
CASSAGSSYNSPLHF
TGCGCCAGCAGCGCCGGGAGCTCCTATAATTCACCCCTCCACTTT
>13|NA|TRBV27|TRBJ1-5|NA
CASRSIQGPPQHF
TGTGCCAGCAGGTCCATTCAGGGGCCCCCCCAGCATTTT
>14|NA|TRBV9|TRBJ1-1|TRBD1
CASSLTGGKTEAFF
TGTGCCAGCAGCCTAACAGGGGGCAAAACTGAAGCTTTCTTT
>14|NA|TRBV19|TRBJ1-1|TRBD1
CASSITGANTEAFF
TGTGCCAGTAGTATCACAGGGGCTAACACTGAAGCTTTCTTT
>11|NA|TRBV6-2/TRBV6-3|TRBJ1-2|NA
CASSRTDGYTF
TGTGCCAGCAGCCGGACAGATGGCTACACCTTC
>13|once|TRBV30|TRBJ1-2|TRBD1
CAWSAEGQPGYTF
TGTGCCTGGAGTGCCGAGGGACAGCCTGGCTACACCTTC
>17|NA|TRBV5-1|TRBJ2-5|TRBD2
CASSRLLAGGQQETQYF
TGCGCCAGCAGTAGGCTACTAGCGGGGGGTCAACAAGAGACCCAGTACTTC
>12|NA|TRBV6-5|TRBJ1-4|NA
CASSYADEKLFF
TGTGCCAGCAGTTACGCGGATGAAAAACTGTTTTTT
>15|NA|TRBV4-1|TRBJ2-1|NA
CASSQVAAAYNEQFF
TGCGCCAGCAGCCAAGTAGCGGCCGCCTACAATGAGCAGTTCTTC
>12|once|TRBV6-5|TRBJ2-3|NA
CASRAPGDTQYF
TGTGCCAGCAGGGCCCCGGGGGATACGCAGTATTTT
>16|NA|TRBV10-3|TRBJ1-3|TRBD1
CAISDPDRGTGNTIYF
TGTGCCATCAGTGACCCTGACAGGGGTACTGGAAACACCATATATTTT
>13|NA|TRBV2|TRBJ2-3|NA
CASSDSFTDTQYF
TGTGCCAGCAGCGACAGCTTCACAGATACGCAGTATTTT
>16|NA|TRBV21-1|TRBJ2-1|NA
CASSNLLASSYNEQFF
TGTGCCAGCAGCAATCTACTAGCGAGCTCCTACAATGAGCAGTTCTTC
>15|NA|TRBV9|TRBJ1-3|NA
CASSVRPISGNTIYF
TGTGCCAGCAGCGTGCGGCCCATCTCTGGAAACACCATATATTTT
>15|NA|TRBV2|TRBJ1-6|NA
CASSDRFEEDSPLHF
TGTGCCAGCAGTGATCGCTTCGAGGAGGATTCACCCCTCCACTTT
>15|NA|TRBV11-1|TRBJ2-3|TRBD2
CASSLQRGAGDTQYF
TGTGCCAGCAGTCTACAGCGGGGGGCAGGAGATACGCAGTATTTT
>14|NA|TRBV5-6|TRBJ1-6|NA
CASSLGQLGSPLHF
TGTGCCAGCAGCTTGGGACAGCTGGGATCACCCCTCCACTTT
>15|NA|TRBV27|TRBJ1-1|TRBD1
CASSLAGTVNTEAFF
TGTGCCAGCAGCCTAGCCGGGACAGTCAACACTGAAGCTTTCTTT
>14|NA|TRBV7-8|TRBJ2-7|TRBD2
CASSPRDYSYEQYF
TGTGCCAGCAGCCCCCGGGACTACAGTTACGAGCAGTACTTC
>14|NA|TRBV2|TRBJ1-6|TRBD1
CASSPTGVDSPLHF
TGTGCCAGCAGTCCGACAGGGGTGGATTCACCCCTCCACTTT
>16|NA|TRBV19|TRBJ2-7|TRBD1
CASSVPTGTGPYEQYF
TGTGCCAGTAGTGTCCCGACCGGGACAGGGCCCTACGAGCAGTACTTC
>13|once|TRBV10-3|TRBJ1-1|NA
CAIRETTNTEAFF
TGTGCCATCAGGGAGACAACGAACACTGAAGCTTTCTTT
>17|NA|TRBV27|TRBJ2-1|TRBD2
CAPRTGGVQSSYNEQFF
TGTGCCCCCAGGACGGGGGGAGTTCAAAGCTCCTACAATGAGCAGTTCTTC
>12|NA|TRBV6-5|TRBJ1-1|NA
CASRLGGAEAFF
TGTGCCAGCAGACTCGGGGGGGCTGAAGCTTTCTTT
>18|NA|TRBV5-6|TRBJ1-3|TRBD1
CASSSMEWDRGPGNTIYF
TGTGCCAGCAGCTCAATGGAGTGGGACAGGGGGCCTGGAAACACCATATATTTT
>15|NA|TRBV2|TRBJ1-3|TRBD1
CASSLEGAVGNTIYF
TGTGCCAGCAGTTTGGAGGGGGCAGTTGGAAACACCATATATTTT
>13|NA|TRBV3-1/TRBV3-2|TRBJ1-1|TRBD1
CASSRTGNTEAFF
TGTGCCAGCAGCCGGACAGGGAACACTGAAGCTTTCTTT
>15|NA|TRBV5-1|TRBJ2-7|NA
CASSLGLTGLHEQYF
TGCGCCAGCAGCTTGGGGCTGACAGGTCTCCACGAGCAGTACTTC
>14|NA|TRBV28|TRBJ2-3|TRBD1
CASSFGQGTDTQYF
TGTGCCAGCAGTTTCGGACAGGGCACAGATACGCAGTATTTT